The 28 T cell receptor beta chains in this list originate from one sample, sequenced in a study of OX40 agonist ivuxolimab in advanced cancers. Data came from immunoSEQ multiplex PCR; TCRdb stores just in-frame clones and leaves some out. Of about 59,000 clones listed, more than 70% are singletons. The material sequenced was CD4+ or CD8+ T cells sorted from blood, taken in a trial of the OX40 agonist ivuxolimab. The receptor set was obtained from an adult with an advanced solid tumor such as melanoma, head and neck, liver or kidney cancer.

This clone was recorded a few times. The chain uses TRBV28 and TRBJ1-4, with 8 bases lining up with TRBD1. The V and J ends lost 5 bases and 4 bases, in that order; junction bases with no gene match: 6. The germline CDR1 and CDR2 sequences are MDHEN and SYDVKM. CDR3 length equals 15 residues. The CDR3 sequence is CASSDRGLFNEKLFF. The CDR3 nucleotides read TGTGCCAGCAGTGACAGGGGACTCTTTAATGAAAAACTGTTTTTT.

This chain joins TRBV13 and TRBJ1-1; D not resolved. Germline CDR1 PRHDT, CDR2 FYEKMQ (reference sequence). V was clipped by 5 bases and J by 3 bases, with 22 bases between them. CDR3 length equals 17 residues. The CDR3, as DNA: TGTGCCAGCAGCGCCCGTTTGGCGGGGAGGGCACACACTGAAGCTTTCTTT. The encoded protein is CASSARLAGRAHTEAFF. The full variable domain, in which reference TRBV13 and TRBJ1-1 provide the parts outside the CDR3, is AAGVIQSPRHLIKEKRETATLKCYPIPRHDTVYWYQQGPGQDPQFLISFYEKMQSDKGSIPDRFSAQQFSDYHSELNMSSLELGDSALYFCASSARLAGRAHTEAFFGQGTRLTVV.

The genes are TRBV7-9 and TRBJ1-1; D remains unclear. Trimming removed 1 base at V and 3 bases at J, with 12 bases between. The CDR3 has 15 residues. The V gene's germline CDR1 is SEHNR and CDR2 FQNEAQ (reference sequence). The CDR3 reads CASSLEVRQHTEAFF. The CDR3 DNA reads as TGTGCCAGCAGCTTAGAAGTGCGGCAGCACACTGAAGCTTTCTTT.

The rearrangement joins TRBV4-1 to TRBJ2-3, with TRBD1 as a possible D gene (5 bases). CDR3 length equals 14 residues. The V end was cut by 3 bases, the J end by 7 bases, with 14 bases between. CDR1 and CDR2 from the germline V gene are MGHRA and YSYEKL. The CDR3: CASSQGPQGYTQYF. The CDR3, as DNA: TGCGCCAGCAGCCAGGGCCCCCAGGGCTATACGCAGTATTTT.

The V gene is TRBV27, the J gene TRBJ1-2, with D tentatively TRBD1 (5 bases). The V gene's germline CDR1 is MNHEY and CDR2 SMNVEV (reference sequence). This CDR3 comprises 12 residues. V lost 10 bases, J lost 3 bases, and 12 bases lay in between. The CDR3 nucleotides are TGTGCCACCTTGGGGCCTGACTATGGCTACACCTTC. Its translation: CATLGPDYGYTF.

This chain connects TRBV29-1 to TRBJ2-2, with TRBD1 as a possible D gene (5 bases). V lost 3 bases and J 6 bases, leaving 8 bases between the germline ends. The CDR3 extends over 12 amino acids. CDR1 SQVTM and CDR2 ANQGSEA come from the germline V gene. CDR3 region: CSVEVQAGELFF. CDR3 nucleotides: TGCAGCGTTGAGGTACAGGCCGGGGAGCTGTTTTTT.

The chain couples TRBV7-2 to TRBJ1-2; D remains unclear. The CDR3 contains 13 residues. V was shortened by 5 bases and J by 5 bases, with 12 bases between the two germline ends. Germline assignment: CDR1 SGHTA and CDR2 FQGNSA. In nucleotides, the CDR3 is TGTGCCAGCAGCCCGGGAATTTTGTATGGCTACACCTTC. This encodes CASSPGILYGYTF.

The V and J genes are TRBV11-2 and TRBJ2-2, with a tentative D call TRBD2 (5 bases). Trimming left V 5 bases short and J 6 bases short, with 16 bases between. The CDR3 totals 15 residues. Germline V gene data show CDR1 as SGHAT and CDR2 as FQNNGV. Written as DNA, the CDR3 is TGTGCCAGCAGCCCCGGGCGCCTGGAGGCCGGGGAGCTGTTTTTT. Protein: CASSPGRLEAGELFF.

This clone was detected only once. CDR3 nucleotides: TGTGCCAGCAGTGAGGCTAGCGGAATCTACAATGAGCAGTTCTTC. Translated: CASSEASGIYNEQFF. This chain connects TRBV2 to TRBJ2-1, with 7 bases fitting TRBD2. The CDR3 has 15 residues. The junction had 5 bases not matched to a gene; V was cut back by 3 bases and J by 3 bases. Germline-derived CDR1 and CDR2 are SNHLY and FYNNEI.

The V gene is TRBV5-6, the J gene TRBJ2-4; D is uncertain. This CDR3 comprises 15 residues. The V gene lost 1 base and the J gene lost 7 bases, with 15 bases spanning the gap. CDR1 is SGHDT and CDR2 is YYEEEE in the germline V gene. The CDR3 nucleotides are TGTGCCAGCAGCTTGCACGCATCCTTCGGGAACATTCAGTACTTC. This encodes CASSLHASFGNIQYF. The variable domain in full, completed from reference TRBV5-6 and TRBJ2-4, reads DAGVTQSPTHLIKTRGQQVTLRCSPKSGHDTVSWYQQALGQGPQFIFQYYEEEERQRGNFPDRFSGHQFPNYSSELNVNALLLGDSALYLCASSLHASFGNIQYFGAGTRLSVL.

The chain is built from TRBV7-9 and TRBJ2-1, with D maybe TRBD1 (5 bases). This CDR3 comprises 14 residues. Per germline, CDR1 SEHNR and CDR2 FQNEAQ (reference sequence). The V and J ends lost 11 bases and 2 bases respectively, with 16 bases between them. CDR3 in amino acids: CAGATPSTYNEQFF. In nucleotides, the CDR3 is TGTGCCGGGGCGACACCCTCCACCTACAATGAGCAGTTCTTC.

This chain links TRBV27 with TRBJ2-7; perhaps TRBD2 as D (6 bases). Trimming took off 5 bases at V and 4 bases at J, with 18 bases between the two ends. The CDR3 is 15 amino acids. The germline V gene has CDR1 MNHEY and CDR2 SMNVEV (reference sequence). The CDR3 DNA reads as TGTGCCAGCAGTATGCGTGGGACTGGAGAATACGAGCAGTACTTC. It encodes CASSMRGTGEYEQYF.

This chain connects TRBV18 to TRBJ2-7, with 9 bases that match TRBD1. Trimming at V came to 4 bases and at J to 2 bases, leaving 3 bases not matched to a gene. The CDR3 runs to 14 residues. CDR1 is KGHSH and CDR2 is LQKENI in the germline V gene. CDR3 sequence reads: CASSLGTGPYEQYF. The DNA of the CDR3 is TGTGCCAGCTCACTCGGGACAGGGCCCTACGAGCAGTACTTC.

The chain combines TRBV5-1 with TRBJ2-1, with TRBD2 identical over 11 bases. The CDR3 consists of 18 residues. With V trimmed by 4 bases and J by 5 bases, 14 bases remained unmatched. The V gene's germline CDR1 is SGHRS and CDR2 YFSETQ. DNA for the CDR3: TGCGCCAGCAGCCCCTGGAGGGTACTAGCGGGAGTCAACAATGAGCAGTTCTTC. It translates to CASSPWRVLAGVNNEQFF.

The chain carries TRBV10-3 and TRBJ2-5; no definite D call. V lost 0 bases, J lost 3 bases, and 5 bases lay in between. CDR3 length: 13 amino acids. Germline V gene lookup returns CDR1 ENHRY and CDR2 SYGVKD. CDR3 region: CAISESMEETQYF. The CDR3 DNA follows: TGTGCCATCAGTGAGTCGATGGAAGAGACCCAGTACTTC.

This chain uses TRBV7-6 with TRBJ2-2; weak D call: TRBD1 (6 bases). This CDR3 has 16 residues. The germline gives CDR1 SGHVS, CDR2 FNYEAQ. V was shortened by 5 bases and J by 2 bases, with 15 bases between the two germline ends. CDR3 nucleotides: TGTGCCAGCAGCCTCCGGGCAGGGGATAACACCGGGGAGCTGTTTTTT. Its protein product is CASSLRAGDNTGELFF.

The chain combines TRBV18 with TRBJ1-3; D is unclear. The V end lost 3 bases, the J end lost 1 base, and 13 bases lay between the germline ends. The CDR3 length is 16 residues. In germline, CDR1 is KGHSH, CDR2 LQKENI. CDR3 protein: CASSPRRMNSGNTIYF. In nucleotides, the CDR3 is TGTGCCAGCTCACCTAGACGGATGAATTCTGGAAACACCATATATTTT.

This clone was seen only a few times. The J gene is TRBJ1-1, the V gene TRBV7-8; maybe TRBD1 (5 bases). CDR1 is SGHVS and CDR2 is FQNEAQ in the germline V gene. The CDR3 sequence is 13 residues long. V lost 5 bases, J lost 6 bases, and 13 bases lay in between. Here the CDR3 DNA reads TGTGCCAGCAGCCCAAGGGCGGGACCTGAAGCTTTCTTT. Protein: CASSPRAGPEAFF.

CDR3 DNA: TGTGCCAGCAGCCTGATATTTGTTGATGAGCAGTTCTTC. Translated, it gives CASSLIFVDEQFF. The chain joins TRBV5-4 to TRBJ2-1; D unclear. CDR3 length: 13 residues. The V end lost 4 bases, the J end lost 8 bases, and 13 bases lay between the germline ends. Germline CDR1 and CDR2: SGHNT and YYREEE (reference sequence).

The chain is built from TRBV7-2 and TRBJ2-1; D possibly matches TRBD1 or TRBD2 (5 bases each). This CDR3 spans 14 amino acids. Germline V gene sequence: CDR1 SGHTA, CDR2 FQGNSA. The V end lost 5 bases, the J end lost 10 bases, and 18 bases lay between the germline ends. This CDR3 reads CASSDRDGRYEQFF. Written as DNA, the CDR3 is TGTGCCAGCAGCGACCGGGACGGACGGTACGAGCAGTTCTTC.

The rearrangement joins TRBV28 to TRBJ1-5; D remains unclear. The CDR3 contains 16 residues. CDR1 and CDR2 (germline): MDHEN, SYDVKM. Deletions cut 2 bases from V and 4 bases from J, with 15 bases between. CDR3 protein: CASSLGWGTFNQPQHF. CDR3 bases: TGTGCCAGCAGTTTAGGGTGGGGAACTTTTAATCAGCCCCAGCATTTT.

V and J are TRBV7-8 and TRBJ2-2, with D possibly TRBD1 on 6 matching bases. The germline V and J ends were trimmed by 1 base and 1 base, with 10 bases remaining between them. In germline, CDR1 is SGHVS, CDR2 FQNEAQ. This CDR3 is built from 16 residues. As DNA, the CDR3 is TGTGCCAGCAGCTTAGGGAACAGGGAGAACACCGGGGAGCTGTTTTTT. Protein product: CASSLGNRENTGELFF.

This chain joins TRBV21-1 and TRBJ2-7; the D segment call TRBD1 is taken from the table without a DNA check. TRBV21-1 is a listed pseudogene. This CDR3 has 14 residues. CDR3 in amino acids: CASSRGQGFYEQYF. As DNA, the CDR3 is TGTGCCAGCAGCAGGGGACAGGGATTCTACGAGCAGTACTTC.

This chain links TRBV28 with TRBJ1-3; D is ambiguous. CDR1 is MDHEN and CDR2 is SYDVKM in the germline V gene. The CDR3 has 11 amino acids. Trimming stripped 8 bases from V and 5 bases from J, with 7 bases between. Here the CDR3 DNA reads TGTGCCAGCGGAGGGAGAAACACCATATATTTT. Protein product: CASGGRNTIYF.

The chain recombines TRBV5-6 with TRBJ2-5; D is undetermined. Germline loops: CDR1 SGHDT, CDR2 YYEEEE. The CDR3 covers 11 residues. Trimming pared 4 bases from V and 3 bases from J, leaving 4 bases between. The CDR3 protein is CASSLKETQYF. The CDR3 DNA sequence: TGTGCCAGCAGCCTGAAAGAGACCCAGTACTTC.

The V call is TRBV5-8, the J call TRBJ2-3; maybe TRBD1 (6 bases). Germline lookup yields CDR1 SGHTS and CDR2 YDEGEE. The V and J ends lost 5 bases and 2 bases respectively, with 9 bases between them. This CDR3 region has 13 residues. The CDR3 bases are TGTGCCAGCAGATGGACAGCCACAGATACGCAGTATTTT. Translated, it gives CASRWTATDTQYF. The complete variable domain, with remaining parts taken from reference TRBV5-8 and TRBJ2-3, reads EAGVTQSPTHLIKTRGQQATLRCSPISGHTSVYWYQQALGLGLQFLLWYDEGEERNRGNFPPRFSGRQFPNYSSELNVNALELEDSALYLCASRWTATDTQYFGPGTRLTVL.

The rearrangement uses TRBV30 and TRBJ1-6; no clear D gene. Deletions cut 2 bases from V and 6 bases from J, with 5 bases between. CDR1 GTSNPN and CDR2 SVGIG come from the germline V gene (reference sequence). This CDR3 is built from 12 residues. The CDR3 region is CAWSSPNSPLHF. The CDR3 DNA follows: TGTGCCTGGAGTAGTCCTAATTCACCCCTCCACTTT.

The V call is TRBV19, the J call TRBJ2-2; TRBD2 agrees at 10 bases. Germline assignment: CDR1 LNHDA and CDR2 SQIVND (reference sequence). V lost 7 bases to trimming and J lost 7 bases; unmatched junction nucleotides: 9. This CDR3 spans 15 amino acids. CDR3 DNA: TGTGCCAGTACCCAGGGACTAGCGAAAGGCGGGGAGCTGTTTTTT. Translation gives CASTQGLAKGGELFF.